One sample yielded the 14 T cell receptor beta chains listed below, sequenced in a study of T cells in Graves' hyperthyroidism and ophthalmopathy. TCR beta CDR3 sequences were amplified from RNA transcripts. The TCR CDR3 was amplified in a first-round RT-PCR using the HTBI primer set. TCRdb re-analysed the multiplex PCR reads in MiXCR, keeping a single row per CDR3 protein. The sample has more than 600,000 distinct CDR3 sequences, roughly 15% seen once. Specimen: blood. These receptors all stem from a man aged 18 to 35 with Graves' hyperthyroidism.

This sequence joins TRBV12-3 or TRBV12-4 and TRBJ2-1; D gene unclear. The CDR3 runs 14 residues. The ends were cut back, 2 bases at V and 9 bases at J, with 14 bases in the middle. The CDR3 is CASSLRFMGTEQFF. The DNA of the CDR3 is TGTGCCAGCAGTTTAAGGTTCATGGGAACTGAGCAGTTCTTC.

The chain is built from TRBV10-3 and TRBJ2-5; possible D gene TRBD2, 5 bases. V was shortened by 7 bases and J by 3 bases, with 9 bases between the two germline ends. Germline CDR1 and CDR2: ENHRY and SYGVKD. The CDR3 has 12 residues. The CDR3, as DNA: TGTGCCATCAAGGGAGAAGAAGAGACCCAGTACTTC. It specifies CAIKGEEETQYF.

This clonotype was detected ten times or more. V is TRBV12-3 or TRBV12-4 and J is TRBJ2-1, with no clear D. This CDR3 contains 13 residues. Trimming removed 2 bases at V and 6 bases at J, with 8 bases between. Here the CDR3 DNA reads TGTGCCAGCAGTTTAAGGGCCCCCAATGAGCAGTTCTTC. Its protein is CASSLRAPNEQFF.

The V call is TRBV7-9, the J call TRBJ2-7; 8 bases align to TRBD2. J was trimmed by 3 bases and V by 4 bases; bases with no gene match: 14. Germline values: CDR1 SEHNR, CDR2 FQNEAQ (reference sequence). This CDR3 contains 17 residues. In DNA, the CDR3 is TGTGCCAGCAGCTCCCCCGGGGGGCGGCTAGCGGGCTACGAGCAGTACTTC. Its protein product is CASSSPGGRLAGYEQYF. Full variable domain (missing parts from reference TRBV7-9 and TRBJ2-7): DTGVSQNPRHKITKRGQNVTFRCDPISEHNRLYWYRQTLGQGPEFLTYFQNEAQLEKSRLLSDRFSAERPKGSFSTLEIQRTEQGDSAMYLCASSSPGGRLAGYEQYFGPGTRLTVT.

This clonotype was seen a handful of times. J is TRBJ2-7 and V is TRBV6-5; possibly TRBD1 for D (5 bases). The V and J ends lost 0 bases and 6 bases respectively, with 15 bases between them. This CDR3 contains 15 residues. Germline CDR1 is MNHEY and CDR2 is SVGAGI. The CDR3 here is CASSYSWEGEAEQYF. The CDR3 DNA reads TGTGCCAGCAGTTACTCCTGGGAAGGGGAAGCCGAGCAGTACTTC.

This clonotype was seen repeatedly, ten times or more. V and J are TRBV7-3 and TRBJ2-3; tentatively, D is TRBD2 (6 bases). V was clipped by 2 bases and J by 3 bases, with 9 bases between them. This CDR3 is built from 14 residues. Germline V gene lookup returns CDR1 SGHTA and CDR2 FQGTGA. The CDR3 DNA is TGTGCCAGCAGCTTAGCGGGACCAACAGATACGCAGTATTTT. This sequence encodes CASSLAGPTDTQYF. Drawing the rest from reference TRBV7-3 and TRBJ2-3, the complete variable domain is GAGVSQTPSNKVTEKGKYVELRCDPISGHTALYWYRQSLGQGPEFLIYFQGTGAADDSGLPNDRFFAVRPEGSVSTLKIQRTERGDSAVYLCASSLAGPTDTQYFGPGTRLTVL.

This clonotype was seen repeatedly, ten times or more. The chain has TRBV19 and TRBJ2-1; TRBD2 agrees at 7 bases. Germline values: CDR1 LNHDA, CDR2 SQIVND (reference sequence). The CDR3 has 14 amino acids. Germline trimming cut 4 bases from V and 4 bases from J; bases unmatched to any gene: 4. The CDR3 bases are TGTGCCAGTAGTACATGGCGGGGGTACAATGAGCAGTTCTTC. This encodes CASSTWRGYNEQFF.

This clonotype was detected ten times or more. The chain recombines TRBV9 with TRBJ2-5; a possible D gene is TRBD2 (6 bases). Trimming left V 0 bases short and J 4 bases short, with 16 bases between. The length of the CDR3 is 16 residues. Germline CDR1 and CDR2: SGDLS and YYNGEE. This CDR3 is CASSVGLANELETQYF. CDR3 DNA: TGTGCCAGCAGCGTAGGGCTAGCGAATGAGTTAGAGACCCAGTACTTC.

This clonotype was recorded a few times. The chain is built from TRBV28 and TRBJ2-7, with 14 bases that match TRBD2. V lost 4 bases to trimming and J lost 2 bases; unmatched junction nucleotides: 7. The V gene's germline CDR1 is MDHEN and CDR2 SYDVKM. CDR3 length: 17 residues. The CDR3 is CASSSNRGLAGAYEQYF. In DNA form, the CDR3 reads TGTGCCAGCAGTTCCAACCGGGGACTAGCGGGGGCCTACGAGCAGTACTTC.

This clonotype was seen at least ten times. The rearrangement links TRBV24-1 to TRBJ2-7; TRBD1 is a possible D gene (7 bases). The germline gives CDR1 KGHDR, CDR2 SFDVKD. The length of the CDR3 is 13 residues. V was pared by 4 bases and J by 7 bases, with 13 bases between. This CDR3 reads CATSEYRGGEQYF. The CDR3 DNA is TGTGCCACCAGTGAGTACAGGGGAGGAGAGCAGTACTTC.

Ten or more counts support this clonotype. J is TRBJ2-1 and V is TRBV6-6, with a possible D match to TRBD2 (5 bases). The V gene's germline CDR1 is MNHNY and CDR2 SVGAGI (reference sequence). The CDR3 sequence is 13 residues long. V gave up 2 bases and J gave up 6 bases, with 8 bases separating them. This CDR3 reads CASSYGSVNEQFF. CDR3 nucleotide sequence: TGTGCCAGCAGTTACGGGAGCGTCAATGAGCAGTTCTTC.

This clonotype came up a few times. The CDR3 protein is CASSLSGTVYNEQFF. The CDR3 DNA reads as TGTGCCAGCAGCTTATCCGGGACAGTTTACAATGAGCAGTTCTTC. V usage is TRBV7-6 and J usage is TRBJ2-1; 7 bases match TRBD1. The CDR3 runs 15 residues. Trimming took 2 bases from V and 4 from J; bases not matched to a gene: 5. Germline loops: CDR1 SGHVS, CDR2 FNYEAQ.

Of note for this clonotype: Possible read error: a much larger clone is one base away. The conserved final phenylalanine or tryptophan is absent from the CDR3, which likely points to a read error. The chain recombines TRBV2 with TRBJ1-1; D not resolved. The V end lost 6 bases, the J end lost 4 bases, and 6 bases lay between the germline ends. The length of the CDR3 is 11 residues. CDR1 SNHLY and CDR2 FYNNEI come from the germline V gene. CDR3 region: CASRKATEAFL. The CDR3 DNA reads as TGTGCCAGCAGGAAGGCCACTGAAGCTTTCCTT.

The genes are TRBV7-9 and TRBJ2-1; D call uncertain. The V end was cut by 1 base, the J end by 7 bases, with 11 bases between. The CDR3 spans 14 residues. From germline, CDR1 is SEHNR and CDR2 FQNEAQ (reference sequence). CDR3 in amino acids: CASSLGSTRNEQFF. The CDR3 bases are TGTGCCAGCAGCTTAGGATCAACACGAAATGAGCAGTTCTTC.